This T cell receptor (beta chain) was recorded in a study of breast tumors, draining lymph nodes, adjacent tissues. TCRdb reprocessed the multiplex PCR reads via MiXCR and lists one record per CDR3 protein. The sample holds approximately 45,000 distinct CDR3 sequences, roughly 23% seen once. There are 15 residues in the CDR3. The V gene's germline CDR1 is MNHEY and CDR2 SMNVEV (reference sequence). V shed 3 bases and J shed 1 base, with 12 bases lying between them. This TCR derives from a female donor with breast cancer. Some clones in this sample may be carry-over from other donors' samples. The V gene is TRBV27, the J gene TRBJ1-1, with D maybe TRBD1 (5 bases). The sequenced sample was breast tumor tissue. This chain's CDR3 is CASSFSGAGNTEAFF. Written as DNA, the CDR3 is TGTGCCAGCAGTTTTTCCGGGGCAGGGAACACTGAAGCTTTCTTT.